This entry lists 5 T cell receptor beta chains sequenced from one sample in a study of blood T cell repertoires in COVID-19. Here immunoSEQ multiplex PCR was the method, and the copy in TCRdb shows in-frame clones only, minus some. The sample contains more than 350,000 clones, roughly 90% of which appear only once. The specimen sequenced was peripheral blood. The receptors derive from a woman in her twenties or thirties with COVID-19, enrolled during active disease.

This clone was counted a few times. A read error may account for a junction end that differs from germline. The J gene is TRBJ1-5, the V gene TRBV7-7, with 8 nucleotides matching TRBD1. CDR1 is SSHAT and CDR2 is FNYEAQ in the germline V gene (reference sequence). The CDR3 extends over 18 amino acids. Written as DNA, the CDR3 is TGTGCTAGCAGCTTAGGGGTGGACAGGGACATAACGGATCAGCCCCAGCATTTT. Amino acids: CASSLGVDRDITDQPQHF.

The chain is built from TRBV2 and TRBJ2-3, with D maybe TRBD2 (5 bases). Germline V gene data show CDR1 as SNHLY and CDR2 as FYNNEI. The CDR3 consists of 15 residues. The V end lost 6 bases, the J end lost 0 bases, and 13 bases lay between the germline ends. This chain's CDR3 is CASRRASLSTDTQYF. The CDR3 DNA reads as TGTGCCAGCAGGAGGGCTAGCCTTAGCACAGATACGCAGTATTTT.

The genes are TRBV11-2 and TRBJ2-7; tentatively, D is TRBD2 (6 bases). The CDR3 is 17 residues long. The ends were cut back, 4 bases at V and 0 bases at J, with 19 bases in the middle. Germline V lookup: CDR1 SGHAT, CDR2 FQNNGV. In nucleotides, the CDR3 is TGTGCCAGCAGCTCCCCCCCCCGCGGGGAGAGCTCCTACGAGCAGTACGTC. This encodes CASSSPPRGESSYEQYV.

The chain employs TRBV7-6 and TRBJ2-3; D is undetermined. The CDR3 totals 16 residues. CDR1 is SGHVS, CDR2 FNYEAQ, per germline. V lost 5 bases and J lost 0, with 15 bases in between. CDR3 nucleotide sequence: TGTGCCAGCAGCCTACAGTCAGTTTTTAGCACAGATACGCAGTATTTT. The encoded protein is CASSLQSVFSTDTQYF.

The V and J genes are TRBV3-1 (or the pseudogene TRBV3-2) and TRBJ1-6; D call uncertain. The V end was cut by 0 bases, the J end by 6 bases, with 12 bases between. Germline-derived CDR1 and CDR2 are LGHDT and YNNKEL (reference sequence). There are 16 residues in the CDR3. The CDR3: CASSQDFGVPNSPLHF. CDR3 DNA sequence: TGTGCCAGCAGCCAAGACTTCGGGGTGCCTAATTCACCCCTCCACTTT.